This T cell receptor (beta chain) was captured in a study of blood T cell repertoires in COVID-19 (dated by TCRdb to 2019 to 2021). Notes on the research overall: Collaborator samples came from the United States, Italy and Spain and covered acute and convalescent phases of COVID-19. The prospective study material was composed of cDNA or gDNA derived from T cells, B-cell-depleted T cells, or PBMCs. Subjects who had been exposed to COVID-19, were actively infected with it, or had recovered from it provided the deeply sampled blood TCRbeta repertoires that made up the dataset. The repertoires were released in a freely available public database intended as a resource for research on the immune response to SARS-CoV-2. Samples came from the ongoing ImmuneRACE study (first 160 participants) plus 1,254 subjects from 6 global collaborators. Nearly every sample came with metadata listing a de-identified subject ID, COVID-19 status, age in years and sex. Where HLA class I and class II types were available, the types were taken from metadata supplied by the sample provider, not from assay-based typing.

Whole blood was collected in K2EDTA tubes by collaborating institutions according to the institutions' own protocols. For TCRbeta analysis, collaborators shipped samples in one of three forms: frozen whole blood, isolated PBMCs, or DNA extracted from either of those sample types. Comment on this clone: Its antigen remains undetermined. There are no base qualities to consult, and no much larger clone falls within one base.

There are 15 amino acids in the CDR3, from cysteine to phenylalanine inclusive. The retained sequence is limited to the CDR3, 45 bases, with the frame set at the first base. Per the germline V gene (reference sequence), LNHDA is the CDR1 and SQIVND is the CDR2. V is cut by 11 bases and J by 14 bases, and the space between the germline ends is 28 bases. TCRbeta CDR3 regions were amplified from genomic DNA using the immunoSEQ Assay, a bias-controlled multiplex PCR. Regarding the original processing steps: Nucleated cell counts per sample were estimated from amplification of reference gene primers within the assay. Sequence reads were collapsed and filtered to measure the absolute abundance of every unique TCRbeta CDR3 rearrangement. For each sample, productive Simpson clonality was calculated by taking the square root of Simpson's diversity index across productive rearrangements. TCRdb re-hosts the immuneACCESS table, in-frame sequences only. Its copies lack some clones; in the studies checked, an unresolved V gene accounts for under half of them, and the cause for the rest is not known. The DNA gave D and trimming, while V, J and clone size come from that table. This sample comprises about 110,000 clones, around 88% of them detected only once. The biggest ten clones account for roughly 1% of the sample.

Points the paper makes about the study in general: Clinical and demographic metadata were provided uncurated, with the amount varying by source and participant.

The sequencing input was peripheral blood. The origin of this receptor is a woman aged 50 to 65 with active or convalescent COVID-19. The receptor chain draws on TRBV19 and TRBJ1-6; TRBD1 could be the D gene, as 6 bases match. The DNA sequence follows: TGTGCCCCCACCCCCAGGGAATACAGGGATTGGGCCCTCCACTTT. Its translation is CAPTPREYRDWALHF.